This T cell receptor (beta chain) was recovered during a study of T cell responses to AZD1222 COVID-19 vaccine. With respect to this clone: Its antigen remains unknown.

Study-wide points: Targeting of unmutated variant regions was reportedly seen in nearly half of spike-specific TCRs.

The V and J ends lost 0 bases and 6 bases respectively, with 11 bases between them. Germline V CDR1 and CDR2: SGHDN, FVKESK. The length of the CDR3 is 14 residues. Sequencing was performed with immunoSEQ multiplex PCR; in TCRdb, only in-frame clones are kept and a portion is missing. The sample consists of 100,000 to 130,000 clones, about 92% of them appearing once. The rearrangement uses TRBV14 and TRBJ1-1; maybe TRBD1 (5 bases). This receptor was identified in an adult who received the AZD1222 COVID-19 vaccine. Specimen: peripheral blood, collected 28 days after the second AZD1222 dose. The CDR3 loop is CASSQEAGRSEAFF. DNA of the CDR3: TGTGCCAGCAGCCAAGAAGCAGGGAGGTCTGAAGCTTTCTTT.